This T cell receptor beta chain emerged from a study of blood T cell repertoires in COVID-19. For the study at large: T cells, B-cell-depleted T cells, or PBMCs provided the cDNA or gDNA that served as material.

TCRdb keeps only in-frame clones here, not all; method: immunoSEQ multiplex PCR. The sample has approximately 140,000 clones, less than 90% seen once. The trim removed 0 bases at V and 4 bases at J, leaving 3 bases unmatched. The CDR3 sequence is 15 residues long. Germline V CDR1 and CDR2: SNHLY, FYNNEI. The chain recombines TRBV2 with TRBJ2-7, with 10 bases identical to TRBD2. Specimen: peripheral blood. This TCR derives from a human donor with COVID-19, enrolled during active disease. The donor label of this sample is uncertain. The CDR3 region is CASSEATSGVYEQYF. CDR3 sequence (DNA): TGTGCCAGCAGTGAAGCTACTAGCGGGGTATACGAGCAGTACTTC.